The 15 T cell receptor beta chains in this list originate from one sample, sequenced in a study of cytomegalovirus exposure and HLA in healthy donors. The primer mix had 60 Vbeta and 13 Jbeta primers. Profiling relied on immunoSEQ multiplex PCR, and the TCRdb table lists in-frame clones only, not all of them. Of over 100,000 clones in the sample, about 70% were seen once. The sequencing sample was made of PBMCs. The origin of the receptors is a woman aged 30 to 39 in good health and CMV-seronegative.

The V call is TRBV6-6, the J call TRBJ2-6; no definite D call. Germline V gene sequence: CDR1 MNHNY, CDR2 SVGAGI (reference sequence). The V end lost 1 base, the J end lost 0 bases, and 7 bases lay between the germline ends. The CDR3 is 16 amino acids. For the CDR3, the DNA is TGTGCCAGCAGTTACTTTTTCTCCTCTGGGGCCAACGTCCTGACTTTC. Amino acids: CASSYFFSSGANVLTF.

The chain recombines TRBV6-5 with TRBJ2-7, with a possible D match to TRBD1 (6 bases). From germline, CDR1 is MNHEY and CDR2 SVGAGI. V lost 1 base and J lost 3, with 13 bases in between. CDR3 length equals 15 residues. Here the CDR3 DNA reads TGTGCCAGCAGTTACTACACAGGGACCGACTACGAGCAGTACTTC. Translating gives CASSYYTGTDYEQYF.

The chain employs TRBV6-6 and TRBJ1-3; weak D call: TRBD1 (5 bases). Deletions cut 4 bases from V and 4 bases from J, with 11 bases between. CDR3 length: 14 residues. In germline, CDR1 is MNHNY, CDR2 SVGAGI (reference sequence). For the CDR3, the DNA is TGTGCCAGCAGTTCTACAGGCGCCGGAAACACCATATATTTT. Protein sequence: CASSSTGAGNTIYF.

The chain is built from TRBV2 and TRBJ2-7, with 7 bases matching TRBD2. This CDR3 is built from 16 residues. Germline CDR1 reads SNHLY; CDR2 reads FYNNEI. V was pared by 0 bases and J by 3 bases, with 8 bases of the junction left unmatched. The CDR3 DNA follows: TGTGCCAGCAGTGAAGCGCTTCGGCGGGAGTACTACGAGCAGTACTTC. Amino acids: CASSEALRREYYEQYF.

This clone was counted between two and nine times. V usage is TRBV29-1 and J usage is TRBJ1-5; D may be TRBD1 (5 bases). The CDR3 is 13 residues long. The V gene lost 6 bases and the J gene lost 4 bases, with 13 bases spanning the gap. Germline-derived CDR1 and CDR2 are SQVTM and ANQGSEA. CDR3 loop: CSVSGGGNQPQHF. In DNA form, the CDR3 reads TGCAGCGTGAGTGGGGGGGGAAATCAGCCCCAGCATTTT.

V and J are TRBV10-3 and TRBJ1-2, with 7 nucleotides matching TRBD1. V trimming: 11 bases; J trimming: 4 bases; junction bases outside the gene matches: 13. The CDR3 is 14 residues long. Germline CDR1 is ENHRY and CDR2 is SYGVKD. CDR3 amino acids: CASQPGGSFYGYTF. The CDR3 DNA reads as TGTGCCTCTCAGCCAGGGGGTAGCTTCTATGGCTACACCTTC.

The chain carries TRBV5-1 and TRBJ1-1, with unresolved D. This CDR3 contains 15 residues. V was shortened by 5 bases and J by 0 bases, with 14 bases between the two germline ends. Germline V gene data show CDR1 as SGHRS and CDR2 as YFSETQ. CDR3 bases: TGCGCCAGCAGATCCTCTAGCGAGGTGAACACTGAAGCTTTCTTT. It encodes CASRSSSEVNTEAFF.

V gene TRBV30 combines with J gene TRBJ1-5; TRBD1 agrees at 8 bases. J was trimmed by 2 bases and V by 2 bases; bases with no gene match: 5. In germline, CDR1 is GTSNPN, CDR2 SVGIG (reference sequence). The CDR3 runs to 15 residues. The CDR3 DNA is TGTGCCTGGAGTTCTGGACAGGGACGCAATCAGCCCCAGCATTTT. Encoded protein: CAWSSGQGRNQPQHF.

This clone was seen more than once but under ten times. V and J are TRBV6-6 and TRBJ1-1; 9 positions agree with TRBD1. Germline V CDR1 and CDR2: MNHNY, SVGAGI (reference sequence). This CDR3 is 14 amino acids long. The junction had 7 bases not matched to a gene; V was cut back by 7 bases and J by 4 bases. The CDR3 protein is CASKLGQGITEAFF. CDR3 DNA: TGTGCCAGCAAGTTGGGACAGGGTATCACTGAAGCTTTCTTT.

The chain uses TRBV7-6 and TRBJ1-1; D is undetermined. Per the germline V gene, CDR1 is SGHVS and CDR2 is FNYEAQ. The length of the CDR3 is 14 residues. The V and J ends lost 0 bases and 3 bases respectively, with 8 bases between them. CDR3 in amino acids: CASSLARTDTEAFF. DNA of the CDR3: TGTGCCAGCAGCTTAGCGCGAACCGACACTGAAGCTTTCTTT.

The chain recombines TRBV7-9 with TRBJ2-7, with no clear D. The CDR3 is made up of 13 amino acids. V lost 3 bases to trimming and J lost 6 bases, with 12 bases between them. CDR1 SEHNR and CDR2 FQNEAQ come from the germline V gene (reference sequence). The DNA of the CDR3 is TGTGCCAGCAGCTTTGGCTCAGGTCGCGAGCAGTACTTC. Translated: CASSFGSGREQYF.

The rearrangement uses TRBV2 and TRBJ1-5, with D perhaps TRBD1 (5 bases). The CDR3 covers 14 residues. Germline V gene lookup returns CDR1 SNHLY and CDR2 FYNNEI. The V and J ends lost 3 bases and 7 bases respectively, with 13 bases between them. The CDR3 nucleotides read TGTGCCAGCAGTGACAGGGTTGGCGGCCAGCCCCAGCATTTT. Translating it yields CASSDRVGGQPQHF.

The chain links TRBV7-2 to TRBJ2-2; 7 bases are a match to TRBD1. The ends lost 2 bases at V and 3 bases at J; junction bases unmatched: 3. CDR3 size: 15 residues. Germline V lookup: CDR1 SGHTA, CDR2 FQGNSA. The DNA of the CDR3 is TGTGCCAGCAGCTTACTAGGGACAGACACCGGGGAGCTGTTTTTT. It is translated as CASSLLGTDTGELFF.

The chain is built from TRBV19 and TRBJ1-5, with 7 positions matching TRBD1. The germline CDR1 and CDR2 sequences are LNHDA and SQIVND (reference sequence). The CDR3 is 15 amino acids. Trimming took 7 bases from V and 2 from J; bases not matched to a gene: 8. The CDR3 region has the DNA TGTGCCAGTAAACCGACAGGGAGCGGCAATCAGCCCCAGCATTTT. This gives the protein CASKPTGSGNQPQHF.

CDR3 loop: CASSPPLDEKLFF. The CDR3 bases are TGTGCCAGCAGCCCCCCTCTAGATGAAAAACTGTTTTTT. This rearrangement joins TRBV7-8 to TRBJ1-4; D gene uncertain. CDR1 is SGHVS and CDR2 is FQNEAQ in the germline V gene. The CDR3 has 13 residues. V gave up 5 bases and J gave up 6 bases, with 10 bases separating them.